These 25 T cell receptor beta chains came from one sample sequenced in a study of T cell responses to AZD1222 COVID-19 vaccine. The assay was immunoSEQ multiplex PCR, and TCRdb's table has in-frame clones only and misses some. The table shows 150,000 to 180,000 clones, with approximately 87% occurring only once. The sample here was peripheral blood, taken on day 0 of MenACWY control vaccination. Receptor source: an adult in good health.

This clone has a handful of counts. The chain links TRBV14 to TRBJ1-6; maybe TRBD1 (5 bases). Trimming removed 0 bases from V and 7 bases from J, with 10 bases in between. Germline CDR1 SGHDN, CDR2 FVKESK. This CDR3 contains 15 residues. Written as DNA, the CDR3 is TGTGCCAGCAGCCAAGATAGGGCAGGGAATTCACCCCTCCACTTT. This gives the protein CASSQDRAGNSPLHF.

This chain joins TRBV28 and TRBJ1-6; D unclear. V was clipped by 5 bases and J by 8 bases, with 19 bases between them. This CDR3 contains 16 residues. Germline V lookup: CDR1 MDHEN, CDR2 SYDVKM. The CDR3 DNA is TGTGCCAGCAGTCACCTTGGGCGAGGGCTAGATTCACCCCTCCACTTT. Translation gives CASSHLGRGLDSPLHF. The whole variable domain, filled in from reference TRBV28 and TRBJ1-6, reads DVKVTQSSRYLVKRTGEKVFLECVQDMDHENMFWYRQDPGLGLRLIYFSYDVKMKEKGDIPEGYSVSREKKERFSLILESASTNQTSMYLCASSHLGRGLDSPLHFGNGTRLTVT.

This clone was seen a few times. The rearrangement links TRBV6-1 to TRBJ2-7, with D uncertain. Germline loops: CDR1 MNHNS, CDR2 SASEGT. The CDR3 length is 13 residues. The V end lost 2 bases, the J end lost 13 bases, and 18 bases lay between the germline ends. This CDR3 is CASSETANGLLYV. The CDR3 nucleotides read TGTGCCAGCAGTGAAACAGCGAACGGCCTTCTCTACGTC.

This rearrangement joins TRBV18 to TRBJ1-1, with TRBD1 matching 7 bases. V gave up 3 bases and J gave up 1 base; unmatched junction bases: 2. Germline CDR1 KGHSH, CDR2 LQKENI. This CDR3 region has 14 residues. The CDR3, as DNA: TGTGCCAGCTCACCGGACAGGAAGAACACTGAAGCTTTCTTT. Amino acid sequence: CASSPDRKNTEAFF.

The rearrangement joins TRBV5-6 to TRBJ2-7; 8 nucleotides agree with TRBD1. J gave up 9 bases and V 2 bases, and 7 bases lay outside the gene matches. Per germline, CDR1 SGHDT and CDR2 YYEEEE. This CDR3 has 13 residues. This CDR3 is CASSFGQGEGQYF. Here the CDR3 DNA reads TGTGCCAGCAGCTTCGGACAGGGAGAAGGGCAGTACTTC.

This chain connects TRBV18 to TRBJ2-5; D could derive from TRBD1 or TRBD2 (5 bases each). Germline V gene data show CDR1 as KGHSH and CDR2 as LQKENI. V lost 3 bases and J 4 bases, leaving 18 bases between the germline ends. The CDR3 spans 16 residues. CDR3 DNA: TGTGCCAGCTCACCTAGCCGGGACGGTGCGGGAGAGACCCAGTACTTC. It specifies CASSPSRDGAGETQYF.

The chain joins TRBV19 to TRBJ2-7; no clear D gene. The CDR3 totals 14 residues. In germline, CDR1 is LNHDA, CDR2 SQIVND (reference sequence). Trimming cost V 2 bases and J 2 bases, with 10 bases left between them. The CDR3 protein is CASSIQRIAYEQYF. In nucleotides, the CDR3 is TGTGCCAGTAGTATACAGAGGATCGCCTACGAGCAGTACTTC.

The chain links TRBV11-3 to TRBJ2-7; D is ambiguous. The CDR3 is 16 amino acids. The germline V gene has CDR1 SGHNT and CDR2 YENEEA. V gave up 2 bases and J gave up 2 bases, with 16 bases separating them. CDR3 in DNA: TGTGCCAGCAGCTTACGTTTAGGCCATTCCCCCTACGAGCAGTACGTC. Protein product: CASSLRLGHSPYEQYV.

The chain uses TRBV6-5 and TRBJ1-6; possibly TRBD1 for D (5 bases). From germline, CDR1 is MNHEY and CDR2 SVGAGI. V shed 5 bases and J shed 10 bases, with 18 bases lying between them. The length of the CDR3 is 15 residues. CDR3 DNA: TGTGCCAGCAGTCTCTCCCGGGACGGAGCCTCACCCCTCCACTTT. As protein: CASSLSRDGASPLHF.

This chain joins TRBV5-4 and TRBJ2-6; D is perhaps TRBD2 (5 bases). V was pared by 5 bases and J by 1 base, with 7 bases between. Germline V gene lookup returns CDR1 SGHNT and CDR2 YYREEE (reference sequence). The CDR3 runs 14 residues. The CDR3 nucleotides read TGTGCCAGCAGGGACTCGTCTGGGGCCAACGTCCTGACTTTC. Protein product: CASRDSSGANVLTF.

This clone was seen just once. V is TRBV6-6 and J is TRBJ1-3, with TRBD1 identical over 7 bases. Germline CDR1 reads MNHNY; CDR2 reads SVGAGI (reference sequence). CDR3 length equals 13 residues. J gave up 9 bases and V 11 bases, and 13 bases lay outside the gene matches. DNA of the CDR3: TGTGCCGGTAGAGGGACAGAGTCCTCCACCATATATTTT. Residues: CAGRGTESSTIYF.

The chain links TRBV6-5 to TRBJ1-2; no clear D gene. The ends were cut back, 5 bases at V and 5 bases at J, with 9 bases in the middle. The CDR3 covers 12 residues. Germline V gives CDR1 MNHEY, CDR2 SVGAGI. This chain's CDR3 is CASSLGGYGYTF. The CDR3 coding sequence is TGTGCCAGCAGTCTCGGCGGGTATGGCTACACCTTC.

The gene calls are TRBV18 and TRBJ2-3; D is possibly TRBD1 (6 bases). Germline V gene data show CDR1 as KGHSH and CDR2 as LQKENI. CDR3 length: 15 residues. Trimming took off 4 bases at V and 4 bases at J, with 15 bases between the two ends. CDR3 nucleotide sequence: TGTGCCAGCTCACTAAGCACAGGGAATTCAGATACGCAGTATTTT. Translation gives CASSLSTGNSDTQYF.

The chain has TRBV27 and TRBJ2-7, with TRBD1 matching over 9 bases. This CDR3 spans 17 amino acids. The trim removed 2 bases at V and 5 bases at J, leaving 13 bases unmatched. Germline V lookup: CDR1 MNHEY, CDR2 SMNVEV (reference sequence). CDR3 sequence reads: CASSLQPGQGWANEQYF. The CDR3 DNA is TGTGCCAGCAGTTTACAACCGGGACAGGGTTGGGCGAACGAGCAGTACTTC.

Here the CDR3 DNA reads TGTGCCAGCAGCTTGCGGGAAACTAACTATGGCTACACCTTC. This translates into CASSLRETNYGYTF. This chain connects TRBV5-6 to TRBJ1-2; D is ambiguous. Between the trimmed V and J ends, which lost 1 base and 0 bases, there was a span of 7 bases. Germline V lookup: CDR1 SGHDT, CDR2 YYEEEE. The CDR3 is 14 amino acids.

The gene calls are TRBV5-5 and TRBJ1-2; TRBD1 agrees at 7 bases. Trimming cost V 6 bases and J 0 bases; bases outside gene matches: 14. The germline V gene encodes CDR1 SGHKS and CDR2 YYEKEE (reference sequence). This CDR3 is 17 amino acids long. The CDR3 bases are TGTGCCAGCACCCTGGACAGGCCCAATGTCCCTAACTATGGCTACACCTTC. It is translated as CASTLDRPNVPNYGYTF.

The chain uses TRBV19 and TRBJ2-5; D possibly uses TRBD1 or TRBD2 (5 bases each). CDR3 length: 14 amino acids. CDR1 LNHDA and CDR2 SQIVND come from the germline V gene (reference sequence). The V end was cut by 2 bases, the J end by 1 base, with 8 bases between. CDR3 loop: CASSIRDGQETQYF. CDR3 coding DNA: TGTGCCAGTAGTATAAGGGACGGCCAAGAGACCCAGTACTTC.

This clone was seen just once. The genes are TRBV7-2 and TRBJ2-7; D might be TRBD2 (6 bases). Germline V gene sequence: CDR1 SGHTA, CDR2 FQGNSA. Trimming took 1 base from V and 2 from J, leaving 12 bases between them. The CDR3 runs 15 residues. The CDR3 DNA follows: TGTGCCAGCAGCTTAGTGGGACTCATGGCCTACGAGCAGTACTTC. Protein: CASSLVGLMAYEQYF.

J is TRBJ2-2 and V is TRBV9; TRBD2 matches at 10 bases. This CDR3 is 19 amino acids long. Germline values: CDR1 SGDLS, CDR2 YYNGEE. The trim removed 4 bases at V and 4 bases at J, leaving 16 bases unmatched. The CDR3 region has the DNA TGTGCCAGCAGCCCTCGTACTAGCGGGATCCCCCGGGGCACCGGGGAGCTGTTTTTT. Its translation: CASSPRTSGIPRGTGELFF.

The CDR3 DNA follows: TGTGCCAGCAGCTTTCCCGGGACAGGGGGCGTTGAGCAGTTCTTC. Translation gives CASSFPGTGGVEQFF. The V call is TRBV13, the J call TRBJ2-1; 12 nucleotides agree with TRBD1. CDR1 PRHDT and CDR2 FYEKMQ come from the germline V gene (reference sequence). This CDR3 has 15 residues. After removal of 3 bases from V and 9 bases from J, the junction contained 6 bases not matched to a gene.

The gene calls are TRBV5-6 and TRBJ2-2, with D possibly matching TRBD1 (6 bases). Germline V gene lookup returns CDR1 SGHDT and CDR2 YYEEEE. This CDR3 spans 17 amino acids. The germline V and J ends were trimmed by 3 bases and 4 bases, with 19 bases remaining between them. The CDR3 nucleotides are TGTGCCAGCAGCTCTATACAGGGATCCTTTATCACCGGGGAGCTGTTTTTT. Translated, it gives CASSSIQGSFITGELFF.

The rearrangement uses TRBV11-3 and TRBJ1-2, with D possibly matching TRBD1 (5 bases). Trimming pared 5 bases from V and 5 bases from J, leaving 12 bases between. Germline lookup yields CDR1 SGHNT and CDR2 YENEEA. CDR3 length equals 13 residues. The CDR3 DNA follows: TGTGCCAGCAGCACCGGGGGAGGTTATGGCTACACCTTC. Its protein is CASSTGGGYGYTF.

The chain combines TRBV7-6 with TRBJ2-7, with 11 bases fitting TRBD2. Trimming cost V 1 base and J 2 bases; bases outside gene matches: 1. Germline V CDR1 and CDR2: SGHVS, FNYEAQ. The CDR3 loop spans 15 amino acids. CDR3 loop: CASSLGLAGTYEQYF. DNA of the CDR3: TGTGCCAGCAGCTTAGGACTAGCGGGAACCTACGAGCAGTACTTC.

J is TRBJ2-2 and V is TRBV14, with 8 bases matching TRBD1. The V and J ends lost 10 bases and 3 bases, in that order; junction bases with no gene match: 16. CDR1 and CDR2 from the germline V gene are SGHDN and FVKESK. The CDR3 length is 17 residues. CDR3 nucleotides: TGTGCCATTCCAGGGGGGCGGACAGGGTCGTACACCGGGGAGCTGTTTTTT. The encoded protein is CAIPGGRTGSYTGELFF.

This clone was counted only a few times. The chain carries TRBV11-2 and TRBJ1-6, with TRBD1 matching 9 bases. CDR3 length equals 15 residues. V shed 0 bases, J shed 9 bases, and the junction held 3 bases outside the gene matches. The V gene's germline CDR1 is SGHAT and CDR2 FQNNGV. CDR3 sequence (DNA): TGTGCCAGCAGCTTAGAGGGACAGGGCACTTCACCCCTCCACTTT. Translating gives CASSLEGQGTSPLHF. Based on the CDR3 plus reference TRBV11-2 and TRBJ1-6, the full variable domain is EAGVAQSPRYKIIEKRQSVAFWCNPISGHATLYWYQQILGQGPKLLIQFQNNGVVDDSQLPKDRFSAERLKGVDSTLKIQPAKLEDSAVYLCASSLEGQGTSPLHFGNGTRLTVT.